This TCR beta chain originates from a study of cytomegalovirus exposure and HLA in healthy donors. Trimming removed 6 bases at V and 6 bases at J, with 12 bases between. Germline V gene data show CDR1 as MDHEN and CDR2 as SYDVKM. The CDR3 loop spans 12 amino acids. Whole-study results and caveats: Later analysis demonstrated an association between a missense DCLRE1C variant and TCR beta V- and J-gene trimming. The investigators catalogued 150 to 200 TCR beta chains as cytomegalovirus-associated. It was reported that TCR beta sequences correctly inferred the HLA-A and HLA-B alleles for most subjects.

The PCR made use of 60 Vbeta and 13 Jbeta primers. Authors' data handling: In a later analysis, 75 million to 95 million unique TCR beta chains included roughly 11 million shared by two or more donors. Sequencing was performed with immunoSEQ multiplex PCR; in TCRdb, only in-frame clones are kept and a portion is missing. V and J calls and clone size are those listed in that table; D and trimming were worked out from the DNA. The sample shows more than 100,000 clones, approximately 65% of them seen only once. Turning to this clone: As yet, its antigen is unknown.

Sequenced: PBMCs. J is TRBJ2-7 and V is TRBV28, with a weak D call TRBD1 (5 bases). This clonotype was obtained from a man between 18 and 35 years old in good health and CMV-seronegative. CDR3 nucleotide sequence: TGTGCCAGCAGGGACATCCGTACCGAGCAGTACTTC. Translation gives CASRDIRTEQYF. The whole variable domain, filled in from reference TRBV28 and TRBJ2-7, reads DVKVTQSSRYLVKRTGEKVFLECVQDMDHENMFWYRQDPGLGLRLIYFSYDVKMKEKGDIPEGYSVSREKKERFSLILESASTNQTSMYLCASRDIRTEQYFGPGTRLTVT.